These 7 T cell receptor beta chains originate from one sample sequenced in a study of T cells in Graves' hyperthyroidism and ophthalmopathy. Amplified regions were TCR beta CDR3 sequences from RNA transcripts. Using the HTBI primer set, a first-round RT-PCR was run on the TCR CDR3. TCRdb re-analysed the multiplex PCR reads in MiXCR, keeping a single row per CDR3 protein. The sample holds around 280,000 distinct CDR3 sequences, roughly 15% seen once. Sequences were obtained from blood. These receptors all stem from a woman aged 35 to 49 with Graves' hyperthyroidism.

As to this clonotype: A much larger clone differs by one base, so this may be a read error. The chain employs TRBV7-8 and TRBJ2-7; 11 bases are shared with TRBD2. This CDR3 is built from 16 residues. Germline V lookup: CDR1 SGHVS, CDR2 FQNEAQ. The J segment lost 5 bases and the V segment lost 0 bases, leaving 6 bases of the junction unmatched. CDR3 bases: TGTGCCAGCAGCTTAGCGCGGGGACTAGCGGTACACGAGCAGTACTTC. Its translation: CASSLARGLAVHEQYF.

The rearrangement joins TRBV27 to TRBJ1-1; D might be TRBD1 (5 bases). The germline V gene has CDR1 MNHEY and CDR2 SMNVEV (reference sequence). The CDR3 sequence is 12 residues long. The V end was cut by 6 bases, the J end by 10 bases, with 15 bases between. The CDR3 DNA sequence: TGTGCCAGCAGGCATGGGACCGAGTTAGCTTTCTTT. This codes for CASRHGTELAFF.

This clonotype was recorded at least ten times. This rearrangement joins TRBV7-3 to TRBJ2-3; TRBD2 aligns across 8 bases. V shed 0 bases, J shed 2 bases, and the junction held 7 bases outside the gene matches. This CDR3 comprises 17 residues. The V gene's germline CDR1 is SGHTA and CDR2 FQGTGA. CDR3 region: CASSLTAAGGSTDTQYF. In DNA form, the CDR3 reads TGTGCCAGCAGCTTAACCGCTGCGGGAGGTTCCACAGATACGCAGTATTTT. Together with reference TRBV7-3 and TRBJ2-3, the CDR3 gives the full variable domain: GAGVSQTPSNKVTEKGKYVELRCDPISGHTALYWYRQSLGQGPEFLIYFQGTGAADDSGLPNDRFFAVRPEGSVSTLKIQRTERGDSAVYLCASSLTAAGGSTDTQYFGPGTRLTVL.

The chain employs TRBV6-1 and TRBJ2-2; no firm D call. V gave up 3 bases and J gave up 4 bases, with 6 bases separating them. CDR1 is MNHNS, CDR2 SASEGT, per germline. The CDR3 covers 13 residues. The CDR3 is CASSDLFTGELFF. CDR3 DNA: TGTGCCAGCAGTGATCTTTTCACCGGGGAGCTGTTTTTT.

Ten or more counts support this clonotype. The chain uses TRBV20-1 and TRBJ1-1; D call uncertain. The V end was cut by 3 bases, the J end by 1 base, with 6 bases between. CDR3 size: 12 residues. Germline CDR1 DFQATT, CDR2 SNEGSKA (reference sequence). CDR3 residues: CSASRRNTEAFF. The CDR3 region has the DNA TGCAGTGCTAGTCGGAGGAACACTGAAGCTTTCTTT.

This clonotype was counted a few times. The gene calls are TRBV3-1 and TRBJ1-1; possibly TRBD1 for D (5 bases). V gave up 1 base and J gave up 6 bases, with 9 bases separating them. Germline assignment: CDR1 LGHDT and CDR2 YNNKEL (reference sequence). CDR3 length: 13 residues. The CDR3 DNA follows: TGTGCCAGCAGCCAAGGAGGGGTCGCTGAAGCTTTCTTT. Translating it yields CASSQGGVAEAFF.

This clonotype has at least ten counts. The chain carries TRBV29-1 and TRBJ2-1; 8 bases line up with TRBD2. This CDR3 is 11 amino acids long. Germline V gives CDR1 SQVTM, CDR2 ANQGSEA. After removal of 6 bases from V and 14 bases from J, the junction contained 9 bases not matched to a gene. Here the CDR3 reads CSVGERELEFF. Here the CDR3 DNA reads TGCAGCGTGGGCGAGCGGGAGCTGGAGTTCTTC.